This T cell receptor (beta chain) is from a study of cytomegalovirus exposure and HLA in healthy donors. Per the germline V gene, CDR1 is SEHNR and CDR2 is FQNEAQ (reference sequence). Losses at the gene ends were 4 bases for V and 8 bases for J; bases not matched to a gene: 7. The CDR3 totals 14 residues. The PCR used 60 Vbeta and 13 Jbeta primers. Some clones are missing from TCRdb's copy, which holds only in-frame ones; the method was immunoSEQ multiplex PCR. The sample gives about 110,000 clones, 70% of which show up once; roughly 9% is in the top ten. Material for sequencing was PBMCs. The receptor was derived from a man aged 25-40 years in good health and CMV-seropositive. V gene TRBV7-9 combines with J gene TRBJ1-4; 7 bases are shared with TRBD1. For the CDR3, the DNA is TGTGCCAGCAGCTCAGAACAGGGGCAGGAAAAACTGTTTTTT. Amino acid sequence: CASSSEQGQEKLFF.